The 2 T cell receptor beta chains below come from one sample, sequenced in a study of immune characterization of retroperitoneal liposarcoma. From the PCR reads, TCRdb called clonotypes with MiXCR, one entry per CDR3 protein. The sample contains around 19,000 distinct CDR3 sequences, 37% of which appear only once. Sample: blood. Receptor source: a male donor with retroperitoneal liposarcoma.

The V call is TRBV7-6, the J call TRBJ2-5, with D tentatively TRBD1 (7 bases). The CDR3 is made up of 16 amino acids. Germline V gene lookup returns CDR1 SGHVS and CDR2 FNYEAQ. Trimming pared 0 bases from V and 3 bases from J, leaving 14 bases between. The CDR3 nucleotides are TGTGCCAGCAGCTTAGCTGGAGGGCAGGGGGAAGAGACCCAGTACTTC. Residues: CASSLAGGQGEETQYF.

This chain uses TRBV7-2 with TRBJ1-2, with D unresolved. This CDR3 comprises 14 residues. Deletions cut 4 bases from V and 4 bases from J, with 13 bases between. CDR1 SGHTA and CDR2 FQGNSA come from the germline V gene. The CDR3 region has the DNA TGTGCCAGCAGCTCCCGTCCTTCACTCTATGGCTACACCTTC. Translated, it gives CASSSRPSLYGYTF.